Below, 2 T cell receptor beta chains from the same sample are listed, as sequenced in a study of blood T cell repertoires in COVID-19. Sequenced by immunoSEQ multiplex PCR; TCRdb stores in-frame clones only, minus some. This sample has 130,000 to 150,000 clones, with around 80% found just once. Sequencing used peripheral blood. These receptors all stem from a man between 60 and 75 years old with acute or convalescent COVID-19.

The chain has TRBV6-1 and TRBJ1-2; no clear D. The V and J ends lost 3 bases and 6 bases respectively, with 5 bases between them. CDR1 and CDR2 (germline): MNHNS, SASEGT. This CDR3 has 11 residues. The CDR3 spells CASSDRDGYTF. The CDR3 nucleotides read TGTGCCAGCAGTGACCGCGATGGCTACACCTTC.

The V call is TRBV28, the J call TRBJ2-2; TRBD1 aligns across 9 bases. The length of the CDR3 is 14 residues. Per germline, CDR1 MDHEN and CDR2 SYDVKM. V trimming: 5 bases; J trimming: 8 bases; junction bases outside the gene matches: 6. CDR3 sequence: CASSLQGAKGELFF. CDR3 nucleotides: TGTGCCAGCAGTCTACAGGGGGCTAAAGGGGAGCTGTTTTTT.